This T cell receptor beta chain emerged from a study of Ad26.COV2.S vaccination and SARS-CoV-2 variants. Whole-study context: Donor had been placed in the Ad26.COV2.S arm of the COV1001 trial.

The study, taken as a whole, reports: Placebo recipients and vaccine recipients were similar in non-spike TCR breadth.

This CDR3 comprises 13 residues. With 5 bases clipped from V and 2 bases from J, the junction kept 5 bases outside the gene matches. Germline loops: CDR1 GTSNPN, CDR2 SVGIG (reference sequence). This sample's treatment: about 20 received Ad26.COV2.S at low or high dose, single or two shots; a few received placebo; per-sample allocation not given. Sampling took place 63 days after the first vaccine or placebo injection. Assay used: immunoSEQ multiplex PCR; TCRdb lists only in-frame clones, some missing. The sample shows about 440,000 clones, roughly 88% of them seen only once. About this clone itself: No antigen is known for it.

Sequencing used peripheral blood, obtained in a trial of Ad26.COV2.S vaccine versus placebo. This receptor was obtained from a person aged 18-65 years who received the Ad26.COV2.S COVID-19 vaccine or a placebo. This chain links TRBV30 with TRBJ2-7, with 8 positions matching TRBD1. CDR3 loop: CAWGGTGAYEQYF. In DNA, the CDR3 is TGTGCCTGGGGTGGGACAGGAGCCTACGAGCAGTACTTC. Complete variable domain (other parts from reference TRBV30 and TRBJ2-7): SQTIHQWPATLVQPVGSPLSLECTVEGTSNPNLYWYRQAAGRGLQLLFYSVGIGQISSEVPQNLSASRPQDRQFILSSKKLLLSDSGFYLCAWGGTGAYEQYFGPGTRLTVT.